This is a list of T cell receptor beta chains from one sample in a study of PD-1 blockade in classical Hodgkin lymphoma. The protocol was immunoSEQ multiplex PCR, while the TCRdb copy is restricted to in-frame clones and leaves out a portion. The repertoire includes approximately 73,000 clones, around 93% of them detected once, and about 7.6% sits in the top ten. The sample was peripheral blood mononuclear cells (PBMCs), taken at baseline. Receptors originate from a human donor with classical Hodgkin lymphoma. CDR3s include the opening cysteine and the closing phenylalanine or tryptophan. A D gene is named only where the DNA matches it firmly. Size tells how often a clone was seen (once, few, many) or the class of an expanded clone, and some rows leave it out.

>TRBV7-8|-|TRBJ1-1|-
TGTGCCAGCAGCGTTCCAGGGGAAAACACTGAAGCTTTCTTT
CASSVPGENTEAFF
>TRBV27|-|TRBJ1-6|-
TGTGCCAGCTCCCTGGCCGGGGTGGAAAATTCACCCCTCCACTTT
CASSLAGVENSPLHF
>TRBV5-1|-|TRBJ1-6|-
TGCGCCAGCAGCTTGTTTGGGGCTTCTAGCTCCTATAATTCACCCCTCCACTTT
CASSLFGASSSYNSPLHF
>TRBV6-1|once|TRBJ2-7|TRBD2
TGTGCCAGCAGTGAAGGGGGGCCGGGACTAGCGGGAGCTCTATACGAGCAGTACTTC
CASSEGGPGLAGALYEQYF
>TRBV30|-|TRBJ1-1|-
TGTGCCTGGAAAAAGGGAAGGAACACTGAAGCTTTCTTT
CAWKKGRNTEAFF
>TRBV15|-|TRBJ2-3|-
TGTGCCACCAGCAGAGATGATGGCACAGATACGCAGTATTTT
CATSRDDGTDTQYF
>TRBV6-1|once|TRBJ2-1|TRBD1
TGTGCCAGCCCGGACAGGGGACACCCCCACAATGAGCAGTTCTTC
CASPDRGHPHNEQFF
>TRBV11-2|-|TRBJ2-1|TRBD2
TGTGCCAGCAGCTCACTTACTAGCGGGGGGAGGGAGCAGTTCTTC
CASSSLTSGGREQFF
>TRBV19|once|TRBJ1-1|-
TGTGCCAGTTCTCCTCACCGGGGTCCCGTGAACACTGAAGCTTTCTTT
CASSPHRGPVNTEAFF
>TRBV11-1|-|TRBJ2-1|-
TGTGCCAGCGCATCAGGGTATAGGAATGAGCAGTTCTTC
CASASGYRNEQFF
>TRBV12-2|-|TRBJ1-4|-
TGTGCAAGTCGCATCTCCAACAGGGGGCCAAGTGAAAAACTGTTTTTT
CASRISNRGPSEKLFF
>TRBV19|-|TRBJ1-6|-
TGTGCCAGTGGTTCAACACCCCTCCACTTT
CASGSTPLHF
>TRBV29-1|medium-sized|TRBJ1-2|-
TGCAGCGGGGATCGGGAGTCCTATGGCTACACCTTC
CSGDRESYGYTF
>TRBV9|-|TRBJ2-2|TRBD2
TGTGCCAGCAGCCGCGGCCTAGCGGGGGGAAAAGGCGGGGAGCTGTTTTTT
CASSRGLAGGKGGELFF
>TRBV9|-|TRBJ2-2|-
TGTGCCAGCAGCCCCCGGAGAGAGGGATGGTCCGGGGAGCTGTTTTTT
CASSPRREGWSGELFF
>TRBV7-3|-|TRBJ2-3|TRBD1
TGTGCCAGCAGCACTGGGACAGCTGGGACTACGCAGTATTTT
CASSTGTAGTTQYF
>TRBV7-9|once|TRBJ2-4|TRBD1
TGTGCCAGCAGCTTAGGGGGACAGGGGGAGGACATTCAGTACTTC
CASSLGGQGEDIQYF
>TRBV9|-|TRBJ1-1|-
TGTGCCAGCAGCGTAGGCGCGGTGACAGTGAACACTGAAGCTTTCTTT
CASSVGAVTVNTEAFF
>TRBV6-5|-|TRBJ2-7|TRBD1
TGTGCCAGCAGTTACTCGAGACAGGGATCCTACGAGCAGTACTTC
CASSYSRQGSYEQYF
>TRBV10-3|-|TRBJ2-7|-
TGTGCCATCAGTGAGTCCGGATACGAGCAGTACTTC
CAISESGYEQYF
>TRBV6-1|-|TRBJ2-7|TRBD1
TGTGCCAGTCGAACAGGACAGGGGCTAAACTACGAGCAGTACTTC
CASRTGQGLNYEQYF
>TRBV30|-|TRBJ2-2|-
TGTGCCTGGAGTGTACTGGGGGGCGCCGGGGAGCTGTTTTTT
CAWSVLGGAGELFF
>TRBV7-9|-|TRBJ2-7|TRBD1
TGTGCCAGCAGCACCCCCCCCGGGACAGCCTACGAGCAGTACTTC
CASSTPPGTAYEQYF
>TRBV6-1|-|TRBJ2-3|TRBD2
TGTGCCAGCAGTGAGGGTAGCGGGGGGGCCACAGATACGCAGTATTTT
CASSEGSGGATDTQYF
>TRBV5-6|-|TRBJ2-7|-
TGTGCCAGCAGCCTCGACAGGAACCCCTACGAGCAGTACTTC
CASSLDRNPYEQYF
>TRBV6-4|-|TRBJ2-1|-
TGTGCCAGCAGCCTTGGAACGGGTATCAATGAGCAGTTCTTC
CASSLGTGINEQFF
>TRBV10-2|-|TRBJ2-7|-
TGCGCCAGCAGTGAGGGGGGACTGGGGCCCTACGAGCAGTACTTC
CASSEGGLGPYEQYF
>TRBV4-2|-|TRBJ2-3|-
TGTGCCAGCAGCCAAGAGAGGAGGGGGTCTATTAGCACAGATACGCAGTATTTT
CASSQERRGSISTDTQYF
>TRBV7-9|-|TRBJ2-7|TRBD1
TGTGCCAGCAGCCAAAACAGGGGTCTGTACGAGCAGTACTTC
CASSQNRGLYEQYF
>TRBV18|-|TRBJ1-1|-
TGTGCCAGCTCACCTGGGGGAGTGAGGACTGAAGCTTTCTTT
CASSPGGVRTEAFF
>TRBV9|once|TRBJ2-2|-
TGTGCCAGCAGCGTACCCGCCGGGGAGCTGTTTTTT
CASSVPAGELFF
>TRBV6-6|-|TRBJ2-5|-
TGTGCCAGCAGCCCATACCGACAGGGCGCGGGGGAGACCCAGTACTTC
CASSPYRQGAGETQYF
>TRBV5-8|once|TRBJ2-7|TRBD1
TGTGCCAGCAGCTCCGGACAGGGTAGGTACGAGCAGTACTTC
CASSSGQGRYEQYF
>TRBV28|-|TRBJ1-3|-
TGTGCCAGCAGTACGACCTCCAGGGGCTCTGGAAACACCATATATTTT
CASSTTSRGSGNTIYF
>TRBV5-1|-|TRBJ1-6|-
TGCGCCAGCAGCCGCGCGGGGGACTCCTATAATTCACCCCTCCACTTT
CASSRAGDSYNSPLHF
>TRBV5-1|-|TRBJ2-5|-
TGCGCCAGCAGCTTTGGGGGTAGCAGGGAGACCCAGTACTTC
CASSFGGSRETQYF
>TRBV6-5|-|TRBJ2-5|-
TGTGCCAGCAGCCGCGGGACAGCCCAAGAGACCCAGTACTTC
CASSRGTAQETQYF
>TRBV6-5|-|TRBJ1-4|-
TGTGCCAGCAGCCTCATTAATGAAAAACTGTTTTTT
CASSLINEKLFF
>TRBV15|-|TRBJ1-1|-
TGTGCCACCAGGAAACTAGGGCTCGTAAGCACTGAAGCTTTCTTT
CATRKLGLVSTEAFF
>TRBV10-3|-|TRBJ2-7|-
TGTGCCATCAGTGAGCCCACAGGTCTTTCCTACGAGCAGTACTTC
CAISEPTGLSYEQYF
>TRBV15|-|TRBJ2-2|-
TGTGCCACCAGCAGCCCCGGGACCAGCGACGGGGAGCTGTTTTTT
CATSSPGTSDGELFF